These 26 T cell receptor beta chains were sequenced from one sample in a study of post-analysis software for immune sequencing data. General study findings and limits: Elevated frequency relative to controls characterized several TRBV segments in patients, TRBV5-6, TRBV5-1 and TRBV20-1 among them.

No antigen is known for these receptors. The library was made from cDNA and included unique molecular identifiers. TCRdb re-derived calls from the PCR reads in MiXCR, one entry per CDR3 protein. The repertoire holds 500,000 to 600,000 distinct CDR3 sequences, with about 40% as singletons. The sequenced material came from blood. These receptors were taken from a girl under 18 with multiple sclerosis.

The chain is built from TRBV15 and TRBJ2-5; D is undetermined. The V end was cut by 1 base, the J end by 2 bases, with 8 bases between. Per germline, CDR1 LNHNV and CDR2 YYDKDF (reference sequence). CDR3 length: 14 residues. The CDR3 spells CATSRAARQETQYF. CDR3 coding DNA: TGTGCCACCAGCAGAGCGGCTAGACAAGAGACCCAGTACTTC.

This chain joins TRBV5-1 and TRBJ1-2; D perhaps matches TRBD1 (6 bases). Germline V lookup: CDR1 SGHRS, CDR2 YFSETQ. Trimming shortened V by 1 base and J by 8 bases, and 12 bases separated the two germline ends. The CDR3 spans 13 residues. For the CDR3, the DNA is TGCGCCAGCAGCTTGTCAGGGGTAGACGGCTACACCTTC. It yields the protein CASSLSGVDGYTF.

The chain combines TRBV12-3 or TRBV12-4 with TRBJ1-2; unclear D gene. This CDR3 region has 13 residues. The V end was cut by 1 base, the J end by 6 bases, with 9 bases between. The DNA of the CDR3 is TGTGCCAGCAGTTTAGGGGAGGCTGATGGCTACACCTTC. Translation: CASSLGEADGYTF.

The chain recombines TRBV13 with TRBJ2-1; 7 bases fit TRBD2. This CDR3 is 15 amino acids long. V lost 5 bases and J lost 6; bases outside the gene matches: 10. Germline V gene sequence: CDR1 PRHDT, CDR2 FYEKMQ (reference sequence). This chain's CDR3 is CASSPRDYPINEQFF. DNA for the CDR3: TGTGCCAGCAGCCCCCGGGACTATCCTATCAATGAGCAGTTCTTC.

The gene calls are TRBV12-3 or TRBV12-4 and TRBJ2-7, with TRBD1 identical over 8 bases. The CDR3 totals 14 residues. Trimming removed 6 bases from V and 7 bases from J; junction bases left unmatched: 11. CDR3 nucleotide sequence: TGTGCCAGCAGAAGGACAGGGCCTGAATTTGAGCAGTACTTC. Translation: CASRRTGPEFEQYF.

The table lists this clonotype with a few counts. This chain uses TRBV7-2 with TRBJ2-3, with D possibly called TRBD1 or TRBD2 (6 bases each). CDR1 is SGHTA, CDR2 FQGNSA, per germline. V was shortened by 1 base and J by 2 bases, with 13 bases between the two germline ends. The CDR3 totals 16 residues. This CDR3 is CASSLEGGPYTDTQYF. The DNA for the CDR3 is TGTGCCAGCAGCTTAGAAGGGGGGCCCTACACAGATACGCAGTATTTT.

This chain links TRBV5-1 with TRBJ2-3, with 11 bases lining up with TRBD2. Per the germline V gene, CDR1 is SGHRS and CDR2 is YFSETQ. CDR3 length equals 15 residues. V shed 1 base and J 5 bases; nucleotides not matched to a gene: 3. The CDR3 region has the DNA TGCGCCAGCAGCTTGACTAGCGGGAGTATAGATACGCAGTATTTT. Its translation: CASSLTSGSIDTQYF.

In its sample, this clonotype was seen a few times. J is TRBJ2-1 and V is TRBV20-1; D might be TRBD1 (5 bases). The CDR3 totals 15 residues. CDR1 is DFQATT, CDR2 SNEGSKA, per germline (reference sequence). V lost 0 bases, J lost 8 bases, and 17 bases lay in between. The CDR3 DNA follows: TGCAGTGCTAGAGATCAGGGCTTGTGGGTGCATGAGCAGTTCTTC. It is translated as CSARDQGLWVHEQFF.

This clonotype was seen only a few times. The chain recombines TRBV6-1 with TRBJ2-1, with D possibly being TRBD1 (6 bases). Trimming removed 6 bases at V and 8 bases at J, with 26 bases between. Germline V gene data show CDR1 as MNHNS and CDR2 as SASEGT. CDR3 length equals 17 residues. This chain's CDR3 is CASSRTAPALRGDEQFF. CDR3 in DNA: TGTGCCAGCAGCAGGACAGCCCCGGCTCTCCGGGGCGATGAGCAGTTCTTC.

This clonotype is a singleton in its sample. The chain uses TRBV6-5 and TRBJ2-1, with 9 positions matching TRBD2. Germline V lookup: CDR1 MNHEY, CDR2 SVGAGI. The CDR3 sequence is 15 residues long. V lost 3 bases, J lost 8 bases, and 8 bases stayed unmatched. The CDR3 bases are TGTGCCAGCAGTTATGAGGGCGGGGGGGCCTATGAGCAGTTCTTC. Translated, it gives CASSYEGGGAYEQFF.

This clonotype has more than one count but fewer than ten. The chain recombines TRBV29-1 with TRBJ2-3; D unresolved. The CDR3 length is 10 residues. V was trimmed by 4 bases and J by 4 bases, leaving 3 bases between them. CDR1 is SQVTM, CDR2 ANQGSEA, per germline. The CDR3 nucleotides read TGCAGCGTTGCCCCAGATACGCAGTATTTT. Translation gives CSVAPDTQYF.

This clonotype was detected a few times. The chain links TRBV6-1 to TRBJ2-1; 10 bases are a match to TRBD1. The V gene end was trimmed by 11 bases and the J gene end by 5 bases; junction bases not matched to a gene: 6. This CDR3 spans 13 amino acids. Germline V lookup: CDR1 MNHNS, CDR2 SASEGT. The CDR3 region is CAGGQGDNNEQFF. The CDR3 DNA reads as TGTGCCGGTGGACAGGGGGATAACAATGAGCAGTTCTTC.

CDR3 in amino acids: CASKDDRYNEQFF. CDR3 in DNA: TGTGCCAGCAAAGATGACAGATACAATGAGCAGTTCTTC. The chain combines TRBV6-5 with TRBJ2-1; D possibly corresponds to TRBD1 (5 bases). The V gene lost 7 bases and the J gene lost 4 bases, with 11 bases spanning the gap. This CDR3 contains 13 residues. Germline loops: CDR1 MNHEY, CDR2 SVGAGI.

This sequence joins TRBV3-1 and TRBJ2-5; 8 bases fit TRBD2. In germline, CDR1 is LGHDT, CDR2 YNNKEL (reference sequence). This CDR3 spans 15 amino acids. V dropped 1 base and J dropped 4; count of bases not matched to a gene: 5. CDR3 sequence (DNA): TGTGCCAGCAGCCAAGGGACTAGCTCGGGAGAGACCCAGTACTTC. Translated, it gives CASSQGTSSGETQYF.

In its sample, this clonotype was seen once. V and J are TRBV27 and TRBJ1-5, with TRBD1 matching 7 bases. V was clipped by 2 bases and J by 3 bases; unmatched bases: 4. This CDR3 comprises 15 residues. Per germline, CDR1 MNHEY and CDR2 SMNVEV (reference sequence). The CDR3 DNA follows: TGTGCCAGCAGTTTAAGAGGGGGCAACAATCAGCCCCAGCATTTT. Its protein is CASSLRGGNNQPQHF.

As to this clonotype: An end of the junction does not agree with germline; a read error may underlie this. The chain has TRBV12-3 or TRBV12-4 and TRBJ2-4; the match to TRBD1 covers 7 bases. This CDR3 is 18 amino acids long. The CDR3: CASSFRDSYIPNKDIQYF. The CDR3 DNA reads as TGTGCCAGCAGTTTTAGGGACAGCTACATCCCTAACAAAGACATTCAGTACTTC.

This clonotype showed up just once. V is TRBV24-1 and J is TRBJ2-3, with D maybe TRBD1 (6 bases). This CDR3 is built from 15 residues. V was shortened by 4 bases and J by 3 bases, with 13 bases between the two germline ends. Germline CDR1 reads KGHDR; CDR2 reads SFDVKD. CDR3 amino acids: CATSDPQGGTDTQYF. In DNA form, the CDR3 reads TGTGCCACCAGTGACCCACAGGGTGGGACAGATACGCAGTATTTT.

The chain recombines TRBV6-5 with TRBJ2-7, with 7 bases aligning to TRBD2. Germline V CDR1 and CDR2: MNHEY, SVGAGI. The CDR3 consists of 15 residues. V was pared by 6 bases and J by 4 bases, with 12 bases of the junction left unmatched. This chain's CDR3 is CASSFEGGRGYEQYF. In DNA, the CDR3 is TGTGCCAGCAGCTTCGAGGGCGGGAGAGGTTACGAGCAGTACTTC.

The chain couples TRBV20-1 to TRBJ2-3, with 8 bases that match TRBD2. The CDR3 loop spans 16 amino acids. Germline V gene data show CDR1 as DFQATT and CDR2 as SNEGSKA (reference sequence). V gave up 6 bases and J gave up 4 bases; unmatched junction bases: 15. Written as DNA, the CDR3 is TGCAGTGCCGAGGGGTTTGCGGGGGGACAAGCAGATACGCAGTATTTT. Residues: CSAEGFAGGQADTQYF.

The CDR3 is CATNSGLAASTDTQYF. For the CDR3, the DNA is TGTGCCACCAACTCGGGACTAGCGGCTAGCACAGATACGCAGTATTTT. The rearrangement joins TRBV24-1 to TRBJ2-3; 11 positions match TRBD2. Looked up from germline, CDR1 is KGHDR and CDR2 is SFDVKD. With 8 bases clipped from V and 0 bases from J, the junction kept 6 bases outside the gene matches. The CDR3 consists of 16 residues.

The chain recombines TRBV7-2 with TRBJ2-3, with 8 bases identical to TRBD2. V gave up 3 bases and J gave up 6 bases; unmatched junction bases: 5. This CDR3 is built from 14 residues. The germline V gene has CDR1 SGHTA and CDR2 FQGNSA. This chain's CDR3 is CASSFASGGDTQYF. DNA for the CDR3: TGTGCCAGCAGCTTCGCCTCGGGGGGGGATACGCAGTATTTT.

This clonotype has more than one count but fewer than ten. The V gene is TRBV10-3, the J gene TRBJ1-2; D is uncertain. V shed 3 bases and J shed 5 bases, with 13 bases lying between them. Germline CDR1 and CDR2: ENHRY and SYGVKD. The CDR3 loop spans 14 amino acids. The CDR3 protein is CAISDTSWVYGYTF. The CDR3 bases are TGTGCCATCAGTGACACCTCTTGGGTATATGGCTACACCTTC.

This chain joins TRBV12-3 or TRBV12-4 and TRBJ2-4, with D perhaps TRBD1 (7 bases). V was cut by 6 bases and J by 1 base, with 19 bases left in between. The length of the CDR3 is 17 residues. The CDR3 coding sequence is TGTGCCAGCAGGGGACAGACTCTTGGAGGGGCCAAAAACATTCAGTACTTC. Translating it yields CASRGQTLGGAKNIQYF.

This rearrangement joins TRBV24-1 to TRBJ2-7; possible D gene TRBD2, 6 bases. The V end was cut by 3 bases, the J end by 3 bases, with 23 bases between. Looked up from germline, CDR1 is KGHDR and CDR2 is SFDVKD. The CDR3 contains 18 residues. For the CDR3, the DNA is TGTGCCACCAGTGATCCGAGACTCGATCGTGGGGGGAACTACGAGCAGTACTTC. Residues: CATSDPRLDRGGNYEQYF.

This clonotype appeared a few times. The chain links TRBV5-1 to TRBJ2-3, with D maybe TRBD2 (6 bases). The germline CDR1 and CDR2 sequences are SGHRS and YFSETQ. The germline V and J ends were trimmed by 3 bases and 2 bases, with 13 bases remaining between them. The CDR3 spans 15 residues. The CDR3 spells CASSSQAGITDTQYF. The CDR3 DNA is TGCGCCAGCAGCTCGCAGGCGGGAATCACAGATACGCAGTATTTT.

J is TRBJ2-1 and V is TRBV10-3; D unresolved. The CDR3 covers 13 residues. V dropped 4 bases and J dropped 7 bases, with 11 bases sitting between them. Germline loops: CDR1 ENHRY, CDR2 SYGVKD. In DNA form, the CDR3 reads TGTGCCATCAGTGGGACGACTCTTAATGAGCAGTTCTTC. This encodes CAISGTTLNEQFF.